This T cell receptor (beta chain) was identified in a study of shared clonotypes between healthy human individuals. Germline CDR1 SGHNT, CDR2 YYREEE (reference sequence). V lost 1 base to trimming and J lost 7 bases; unmatched junction nucleotides: 7. The CDR3 length is 15 residues. Some clones are missing from TCRdb's copy, which holds only in-frame ones; the method was immunoSEQ multiplex PCR. The data show roughly 1,600,000 clones, roughly 98.5% seen once. This TCR was sampled from a man aged 25 to 40 in good health. J is TRBJ2-7 and V is TRBV5-4; 11 bases are a match to TRBD2. The specimen sequenced was naive CD4+ T cells sorted from blood. The subset: CD45RA+ positively selected. CDR3 nucleotide sequence: TGTGCCAGCAGCTTGAAACTAGCGGGAGCGGAGGAGCAGTACTTC. This encodes CASSLKLAGAEEQYF.